Reported below is one T cell receptor beta chain. Its cognate antigen is unknown. The sample comes from a study of beta chain features in type 1 diabetes. Study as a whole: The number of sorted cells examined across all samples was approximately 110,000,000. Study-wide points: Sequencing from cDNA could over-represent high-TCR-expressing cells. All four CD4+ subsets from Type 1 diabetes patients carried moderately but significantly shorter TCRB CDR3s. Fewer insertions but more deletions were seen at VDJ junctions in type 1 diabetes patients. TCRB rearrangement may or may not be influenced by HLA type; here this remained unresolved.

Every bit of the isolated RNA underwent reverse transcription, so sequencing read expressed TCRB transcripts. Produced via immunoSEQ multiplex PCR; TCRdb's table is partial and in-frame only. The data hold roughly 340,000 clones, with around 13% observed a single time. Per the germline V gene, CDR1 is SGHNT and CDR2 is YYREEE (reference sequence). The CDR3 has 17 residues. The V gene end was trimmed by 4 bases and the J gene end by 4 bases; junction bases not matched to a gene: 10. This rearrangement joins TRBV5-4 to TRBJ2-7; 14 positions agree with TRBD2. Sequenced sample: naive CD4+ T cells from blood. The receptor comes from a woman aged 18-30 years with type 1 diabetes. The CDR3 protein is CASSPGTSGSFAYEQYF. The CDR3 region has the DNA TGTGCCAGCAGCCCCGGGACTAGCGGGAGTTTCGCATACGAGCAGTACTTC.